The 8 T cell receptor beta chains presented below share a single source sample, sequenced in a study of blood T cell repertoires in COVID-19. Sequencing was performed with immunoSEQ multiplex PCR; in TCRdb, only in-frame clones are kept and a portion is missing. Seen here are under 300,000 clones, about 82% observed once, and the top ten hold 9% to 15%. Specimen: peripheral blood. All receptors come from an elderly man with acute or convalescent COVID-19.

The chain combines TRBV28 with TRBJ2-7; the match to TRBD1 covers 8 bases. CDR1 is MDHEN and CDR2 is SYDVKM in the germline V gene. CDR3 length: 14 amino acids. J gave up 6 bases and V 7 bases, and 11 bases lay outside the gene matches. The CDR3 reads CASKSGQGRGEQYF. Here the CDR3 DNA reads TGTGCCAGCAAATCTGGACAGGGACGGGGCGAGCAGTACTTC.

The chain recombines TRBV23-1 with TRBJ2-7; the match to TRBD1 covers 11 bases. TRBV23-1 is an ORF for which the function is uncertain. The V and J ends lost 7 bases and 4 bases, in that order; junction bases with no gene match: 9. The CDR3 spans 15 residues. The CDR3 DNA reads TGCGCCAGCACTATTCAATGGGACAGGGGGTACGAGCAGTACTTC. Translating it yields CASTIQWDRGYEQYF.

V and J are TRBV11-2 and TRBJ2-3, with D maybe TRBD2 (6 bases). Per germline, CDR1 SGHAT and CDR2 FQNNGV. The CDR3 has 16 residues. The V and J ends lost 6 bases and 2 bases respectively, with 18 bases between them. The DNA for the CDR3 is TGTGCCAGCAGACGTCCGGGACTGGTACTCACAGATACGCAGTATTTT. Its translation: CASRRPGLVLTDTQYF. Looking up the rest from reference TRBV11-2 and TRBJ2-3 gives the full variable domain: EAGVAQSPRYKIIEKRQSVAFWCNPISGHATLYWYQQILGQGPKLLIQFQNNGVVDDSQLPKDRFSAERLKGVDSTLKIQPAKLEDSAVYLCASRRPGLVLTDTQYFGPGTRLTVL.

This clone occurred once. This chain joins TRBV7-2 and TRBJ1-6; D gene ambiguous. This CDR3 region has 15 residues. The V and J ends lost 1 base and 5 bases respectively, with 9 bases between them. Germline assignment: CDR1 SGHTA and CDR2 FQGNSA. The CDR3 nucleotides are TGTGCCAGCAGCTTAGGAGGGCTCGATAATTCACCCCTCCACTTT. Encoded protein: CASSLGGLDNSPLHF. The variable domain in full, completed from reference TRBV7-2 and TRBJ1-6, reads GAGVSQSPSNKVTEKGKDVELRCDPISGHTALYWYRQSLGQGLEFLIYFQGNSAPDKSGLPSDRFSAERTGGSVSTLTIQRTQQEDSAVYLCASSLGGLDNSPLHFGNGTRLTVT.

This clone was seen a few times. V and J are TRBV7-9 and TRBJ2-6; 7 positions match TRBD1. The CDR3 loop spans 18 amino acids. With V trimmed by 4 bases and J by 0 bases, 9 bases remained unmatched. Germline lookup yields CDR1 SEHNR and CDR2 FQNEAQ (reference sequence). This CDR3 reads CASSSLTGEFSGANVLTF. DNA of the CDR3: TGTGCCAGCAGCTCGCTCACAGGGGAGTTCTCTGGGGCCAACGTCCTGACTTTC.

CDR3 sequence reads: CASRPSGTGGRGYTF. CDR3 bases: TGTGCCAGCAGACCCTCCGGGACAGGGGGCCGTGGCTACACCTTC. V and J are TRBV27 and TRBJ1-2; 12 bases match TRBD1. Germline assignment: CDR1 MNHEY and CDR2 SMNVEV (reference sequence). J gave up 7 bases and V 6 bases, and 9 bases lay outside the gene matches. The CDR3 covers 15 residues.

This clone was recorded once. The J gene is TRBJ2-7, the V gene TRBV15; the D gene is possibly TRBD2 (5 bases). V was pared by 4 bases and J by 6 bases, with 19 bases between. From germline, CDR1 is LNHNV and CDR2 YYDKDF (reference sequence). CDR3 length: 15 amino acids. CDR3 nucleotides: TGTGCCACCAGCATGGGAGATCGTTCCACGGGCGAGCAGTACTTC. Amino acids: CATSMGDRSTGEQYF. The variable domain in full, completed from reference TRBV15 and TRBJ2-7, reads DAMVIQNPRYQVTQFGKPVTLSCSQTLNHNVMYWYQQKSSQAPKLLFHYYDKDFNNEADTPDNFQSRRPNTSFCFLDIRSPGLGDTAMYLCATSMGDRSTGEQYFGPGTRLTVT.

The genes are TRBV5-5 and TRBJ1-5; a possible D gene is TRBD1 (6 bases). The CDR3 length is 15 residues. Germline loops: CDR1 SGHKS, CDR2 YYEKEE (reference sequence). V was cut by 5 bases and J by 3 bases, with 15 bases left in between. The CDR3 here is CASSPPGDINQPQHF. CDR3 DNA: TGTGCCAGCAGTCCGCCAGGGGACATCAATCAGCCCCAGCATTTT.